Below are 32 T cell receptor beta chains sequenced from a single sample in a study of blood T cell repertoires in COVID-19. Using immunoSEQ multiplex PCR, the repertoire was profiled, and TCRdb retains in-frame clones only, with some absent. The sample holds fewer than 120,000 clones, roughly four fifths seen once. The source material was peripheral blood. The source is a woman aged 60-75 years with acute or convalescent COVID-19.

This clone was detected once. The chain joins TRBV6-5 to TRBJ2-3; TRBD2 matches 10 bases. From germline, CDR1 is MNHEY and CDR2 SVGAGI. J lost 1 base, V lost 4 bases, and 2 bases had no gene match. The CDR3 is 15 amino acids. The CDR3 loop reads CASSLGLAGTDTQYF. CDR3 DNA sequence: TGTGCCAGCAGTTTAGGACTAGCGGGCACAGATACGCAGTATTTT.

The chain has TRBV5-6 and TRBJ1-3; a weak D match, TRBD1 (6 bases). Trimming cost V 2 bases and J 8 bases, with 11 bases left between them. This CDR3 is built from 13 residues. Germline loops: CDR1 SGHDT, CDR2 YYEEEE. Here the CDR3 reads CASSLQGEDTIYF. DNA for the CDR3: TGTGCCAGCAGCTTACAGGGAGAGGACACCATATATTTT.

The genes are TRBV19 and TRBJ1-5, with D hard to call. CDR1 is LNHDA and CDR2 is SQIVND in the germline V gene (reference sequence). The V end lost 3 bases, the J end lost 5 bases, and 14 bases lay between the germline ends. This CDR3 has 15 residues. This CDR3 reads CASSIMATPDQPQHF. The CDR3 DNA follows: TGTGCCAGTAGTATTATGGCCACCCCCGATCAGCCCCAGCATTTT.

V is TRBV9 and J is TRBJ2-2, with a weak D call TRBD2 (6 bases). This CDR3 comprises 16 residues. In germline, CDR1 is SGDLS, CDR2 YYNGEE. V was shortened by 6 bases and J by 2 bases, with 17 bases between the two germline ends. CDR3: CASTPRLGLNTGELFF. The CDR3 DNA follows: TGTGCCAGCACCCCGAGGTTGGGACTCAACACCGGGGAGCTGTTTTTT.

The rearrangement joins TRBV18 to TRBJ1-1, with 8 bases lining up with TRBD1. The ends lost 3 bases at V and 5 bases at J; junction bases unmatched: 8. This CDR3 comprises 15 residues. Germline loops: CDR1 KGHSH, CDR2 LQKENI. The CDR3 reads CASSPGGQGGTEAFF. The CDR3 DNA is TGTGCCAGCTCACCCGGTGGACAGGGTGGTACTGAAGCTTTCTTT.

The chain has TRBV7-2 and TRBJ2-3; D gene ambiguous. This CDR3 contains 14 residues. Germline V gene lookup returns CDR1 SGHTA and CDR2 FQGNSA. V was cut by 4 bases and J by 3 bases, with 11 bases left in between. The CDR3 bases are TGTGCCAGCAGCTATCCGGTAGAGACAGATACGCAGTATTTT. Encoded protein: CASSYPVETDTQYF. Full variable domain (rest looked up from reference TRBV7-2 and TRBJ2-3): GAGVSQSPSNKVTEKGKDVELRCDPISGHTALYWYRQSLGQGLEFLIYFQGNSAPDKSGLPSDRFSAERTGGSVSTLTIQRTQQEDSAVYLCASSYPVETDTQYFGPGTRLTVL.

Only a few counts were recorded for this clone. This chain joins TRBV5-5 and TRBJ2-3; 11 bases line up with TRBD2. The CDR3 extends over 15 amino acids. J lost 4 bases, V lost 4 bases, and 5 bases had no gene match. CDR1 and CDR2 (germline): SGHKS, YYEKEE (reference sequence). In nucleotides, the CDR3 is TGTGCCAGCAGCCGGGGACTAGCGGTGTCAGATACGCAGTATTTT. Translation: CASSRGLAVSDTQYF.

The chain has TRBV7-9 and TRBJ2-5; 7 bases agree with TRBD1. J was trimmed by 4 bases and V by 5 bases; bases with no gene match: 7. The CDR3 extends over 14 amino acids. Germline V lookup: CDR1 SEHNR, CDR2 FQNEAQ (reference sequence). This CDR3 reads CASSTANRGETQYF. Written as DNA, the CDR3 is TGTGCCAGCAGCACCGCCAACAGGGGAGAGACCCAGTACTTC. Full variable domain (rest looked up from reference TRBV7-9 and TRBJ2-5): DTGVSQNPRHKITKRGQNVTFRCDPISEHNRLYWYRQTLGQGPEFLTYFQNEAQLEKSRLLSDRFSAERPKGSFSTLEIQRTEQGDSAMYLCASSTANRGETQYFGPGTRLLVL.

This chain connects TRBV15 to TRBJ1-2; D is uncertain. This CDR3 spans 14 amino acids. The V gene lost 0 bases and the J gene lost 4 bases, with 9 bases spanning the gap. Germline V lookup: CDR1 LNHNV, CDR2 YYDKDF (reference sequence). CDR3 in amino acids: CATSRDRDVYGYTF. The DNA for the CDR3 is TGTGCCACCAGCAGAGATCGGGATGTCTATGGCTACACCTTC.

The J gene is TRBJ2-7, the V gene TRBV4-1, with 7 bases that match TRBD2. Germline CDR1 is MGHRA and CDR2 is YSYEKL. V lost 1 base to trimming and J lost 2 bases; unmatched junction nucleotides: 8. The CDR3 runs 16 residues. CDR3 residues: CASSQGLASGTYEQYF. As DNA, the CDR3 is TGCGCCAGCAGCCAAGGGCTGGCTAGCGGAACCTACGAGCAGTACTTC.

This clone appeared once. V is TRBV7-3 and J is TRBJ1-6, with D uncertain. V lost 10 bases and J lost 7, with 14 bases in between. Germline values: CDR1 SGHTA, CDR2 FQGTGA. The CDR3 runs to 13 residues. The CDR3 sequence: CATGVDGNSPLHF. The CDR3 DNA follows: TGTGCCACCGGGGTGGATGGGAATTCACCCCTCCACTTT. The complete variable domain, with remaining parts taken from reference TRBV7-3 and TRBJ1-6, reads GAGVSQTPSNKVTEKGKYVELRCDPISGHTALYWYRQSLGQGPEFLIYFQGTGAADDSGLPNDRFFAVRPEGSVSTLKIQRTERGDSAVYLCATGVDGNSPLHFGNGTRLTVT.

J is TRBJ2-5 and V is TRBV6-5; 10 bases fit TRBD1. The germline V gene encodes CDR1 MNHEY and CDR2 SVGAGI. The CDR3 contains 15 residues. Unmatched junction bases numbered 8, after V lost 5 bases and J lost 5 bases. CDR3 nucleotide sequence: TGTGCCAGCAGTAAGACAGGGGGCGCAGGGGAGACCCAGTACTTC. It codes for CASSKTGGAGETQYF.

V is TRBV4-3 and J is TRBJ1-5; 9 nucleotides align to TRBD1. The CDR3 covers 19 residues. CDR1 is LGHNA and CDR2 is YSLEER in the germline V gene. The V and J ends lost 2 bases and 0 bases, in that order; junction bases with no gene match: 11. This CDR3 is CASSQSTGTGRFSNQPQHF. CDR3 nucleotide sequence: TGCGCCAGCAGCCAATCAACCGGGACAGGGAGGTTTAGCAATCAGCCCCAGCATTTT.

The V and J genes are TRBV9 and TRBJ2-2, with a possible D match to TRBD2 (5 bases). The CDR3 has 14 residues. Trimming removed 5 bases at V and 8 bases at J, with 16 bases between. The germline V gene has CDR1 SGDLS and CDR2 YYNGEE. CDR3: CASRSRSAEGELFF. In DNA form, the CDR3 reads TGTGCCAGCAGGTCCCGGTCAGCGGAAGGGGAGCTGTTTTTT.

The rearrangement uses TRBV5-1 and TRBJ2-7, with D possibly TRBD1 on 6 matching bases. CDR3 length: 15 amino acids. Germline V gene sequence: CDR1 SGHRS, CDR2 YFSETQ. V was cut by 4 bases and J by 2 bases, with 16 bases left in between. The CDR3 coding sequence is TGCGCCAGCAGCCCGACAGGCCTCGTCCCCTACGAGCAGTACTTC. This codes for CASSPTGLVPYEQYF.

This sequence joins TRBV6-5 and TRBJ1-4; 8 nucleotides match TRBD1. CDR3 length: 15 residues. V was clipped by 0 bases and J by 7 bases; unmatched bases: 4. In germline, CDR1 is MNHEY, CDR2 SVGAGI. The CDR3 coding sequence is TGTGCCAGCAGTTACTCTGACAGGGGATCTGAAAAACTGTTTTTT. Encoded protein: CASSYSDRGSEKLFF.

The chain couples TRBV6-6 to TRBJ2-7; possibly TRBD2 for D (6 bases). The CDR3 length is 13 residues. The germline V gene encodes CDR1 MNHNY and CDR2 SVGAGI (reference sequence). V lost 8 bases, J lost 3 bases, and 14 bases lay in between. The CDR3 DNA reads as TGTGCCAGCCGCGGGGACTCCCTCTACGAGCAGTACTTC. Translation: CASRGDSLYEQYF.

As for this clone: This same CDR3 is encoded by further DNA sequences in the sample. The chain links TRBV24-1 to TRBJ1-2, with D possibly matching TRBD1 (6 bases). CDR1 and CDR2 (germline): KGHDR, SFDVKD. V was clipped by 3 bases and J by 4 bases, with 11 bases between them. CDR3 length equals 14 residues. The CDR3 sequence: CATSDPRGSYGYTF. DNA for the CDR3: TGTGCCACCAGTGATCCCAGGGGATCCTATGGCTACACCTTC.

This chain links TRBV7-2 with TRBJ2-5; 14 bases agree with TRBD2. The V segment lost 5 bases and the J segment 5 bases; nucleotides outside the gene matches: 7. This CDR3 has 16 amino acids. Germline V gene lookup returns CDR1 SGHTA and CDR2 FQGNSA. Here the CDR3 reads CASSQTSGGARETQYF. Written as DNA, the CDR3 is TGTGCCAGCAGCCAGACTAGCGGGGGGGCACGGGAGACCCAGTACTTC. Variable domain in full (rest from reference TRBV7-2 and TRBJ2-5): GAGVSQSPSNKVTEKGKDVELRCDPISGHTALYWYRQSLGQGLEFLIYFQGNSAPDKSGLPSDRFSAERTGGSVSTLTIQRTQQEDSAVYLCASSQTSGGARETQYFGPGTRLLVL.

V is TRBV24-1 and J is TRBJ2-1; D not resolved. Germline CDR1 reads KGHDR; CDR2 reads SFDVKD. V shed 9 bases and J shed 0 bases, with 8 bases lying between them. CDR3 size: 13 residues. The CDR3 region is CATCENSYNEQFF. The CDR3 DNA reads as TGTGCCACCTGCGAGAACTCCTACAATGAGCAGTTCTTC.

The chain combines TRBV3-1 (or the pseudogene TRBV3-2) with TRBJ2-5, with TRBD2 matching 10 bases. V was clipped by 4 bases and J by 2 bases; unmatched bases: 7. The CDR3 runs to 16 residues. Germline V lookup: CDR1 LGHDT, CDR2 YNNKEL (reference sequence). The CDR3 protein is CASSPNRTSGQETQYF. The CDR3, as DNA: TGTGCCAGCAGCCCCAACCGGACTAGCGGACAAGAGACCCAGTACTTC.

CDR3 region: CASSIDAARTGGLDTQYF. CDR3 DNA sequence: TGTGCCAGTAGTATAGATGCAGCTAGGACAGGGGGATTAGATACGCAGTATTTT. This rearrangement joins TRBV19 to TRBJ2-3; the match to TRBD1 covers 10 bases. Germline lookup yields CDR1 LNHDA and CDR2 SQIVND (reference sequence). The V segment lost 0 bases and the J segment 5 bases; nucleotides outside the gene matches: 11. The CDR3 length is 18 residues.

DNA for the CDR3: TGCGCCAGCAGCCCCCGGGACAGGGGCTCCTACGAGCAGTACTTC. Translation gives CASSPRDRGSYEQYF. This rearrangement joins TRBV5-1 to TRBJ2-7, with 10 positions matching TRBD1. Germline V gene lookup returns CDR1 SGHRS and CDR2 YFSETQ. The V gene end was trimmed by 4 bases and the J gene end by 0 bases; junction bases not matched to a gene: 4. The CDR3 is 15 amino acids.

The rearrangement links TRBV7-2 to TRBJ1-1; TRBD1 agrees at 10 bases. This CDR3 contains 13 residues. Trimming cost V 5 bases and J 10 bases; bases outside gene matches: 7. The germline CDR1 and CDR2 sequences are SGHTA and FQGNSA. The CDR3 sequence is CASSPRGTGVAFF. The DNA of the CDR3 is TGTGCCAGCAGCCCGAGGGGGACAGGGGTAGCTTTCTTT.

This clone was detected a few times. The chain uses TRBV5-1 and TRBJ1-3; 7 bases are a match to TRBD1. V dropped 4 bases and J dropped 2; count of bases not matched to a gene: 9. The CDR3 is 16 residues long. Germline loops: CDR1 SGHRS, CDR2 YFSETQ. This CDR3 reads CASSTSTGTAGNTIYF. The CDR3 bases are TGCGCCAGCAGCACCTCGACAGGGACGGCTGGAAACACCATATATTTT.

V usage is TRBV19 and J usage is TRBJ1-2; D gene uncertain. This CDR3 is built from 14 residues. Germline assignment: CDR1 LNHDA and CDR2 SQIVND (reference sequence). V was trimmed by 3 bases and J by 4 bases, leaving 12 bases between them. CDR3 in DNA: TGTGCCAGTAGTATCTCAGAGGGCCTCTATGGCTACACCTTC. Its translation: CASSISEGLYGYTF.

The chain is built from TRBV5-1 and TRBJ2-5; the D gene is possibly TRBD1 (5 bases). Germline V lookup: CDR1 SGHRS, CDR2 YFSETQ. This CDR3 comprises 15 residues. Trimming shortened V by 5 bases and J by 1 base, and 15 bases separated the two germline ends. CDR3 loop: CASSFTGRFQETQYF. CDR3 in DNA: TGCGCCAGCAGTTTCACAGGACGTTTCCAAGAGACCCAGTACTTC.

This rearrangement joins TRBV2 to TRBJ1-3, with D perhaps TRBD1 (6 bases). CDR1 is SNHLY and CDR2 is FYNNEI in the germline V gene. The CDR3 is 16 residues long. Trimming pared 5 bases from V and 0 bases from J, leaving 14 bases between. In DNA form, the CDR3 reads TGTGCCAGCAGTATCGTCAGGGGCCTCTCTGGAAACACCATATATTTT. This sequence encodes CASSIVRGLSGNTIYF.

This clone was picked up one time. The CDR3 spells CASSEVRESYGYTF. The CDR3 DNA reads TGTGCCAGCAGTGAAGTTAGAGAATCCTATGGCTACACCTTC. The chain is built from TRBV6-1 and TRBJ1-2; D uncertain. Germline V gives CDR1 MNHNS, CDR2 SASEGT. This CDR3 spans 14 amino acids. Trimming took 1 base from V and 4 from J, leaving 10 bases between them.

This clone was seen only a few times. The V and J genes are TRBV18 and TRBJ1-1; 9 nucleotides align to TRBD1. Germline CDR1 reads KGHSH; CDR2 reads LQKENI. V shed 2 bases, J shed 2 bases, and the junction held 6 bases outside the gene matches. CDR3 length: 16 amino acids. The DNA for the CDR3 is TGTGCCAGCTCACCAGGGCGGACAGGGGATAACACTGAAGCTTTCTTT. Translation: CASSPGRTGDNTEAFF.

The chain is built from TRBV30 and TRBJ2-3; 14 positions match TRBD2. The length of the CDR3 is 16 residues. Germline values: CDR1 GTSNPN, CDR2 SVGIG (reference sequence). V lost 5 bases to trimming and J lost 4 bases; unmatched junction nucleotides: 8. In DNA form, the CDR3 reads TGTGCCTGGGGGTACGGGACTAGCGGGGGCCCAGATACGCAGTATTTT. Its translation: CAWGYGTSGGPDTQYF. Together with reference TRBV30 and TRBJ2-3, the CDR3 gives the full variable domain: SQTIHQWPATLVQPVGSPLSLECTVEGTSNPNLYWYRQAAGRGLQLLFYSVGIGQISSEVPQNLSASRPQDRQFILSSKKLLLSDSGFYLCAWGYGTSGGPDTQYFGPGTRLTVL.

The chain recombines TRBV11-1 with TRBJ1-2; maybe TRBD1 (6 bases). The CDR3 contains 16 residues. Germline assignment: CDR1 SGHAT and CDR2 FQDESV (reference sequence). Trimming took 5 bases from V and 2 from J, leaving 18 bases between them. The CDR3 reads CASSPADGGANYGYTF. CDR3 DNA sequence: TGTGCCAGCAGCCCCGCTGACGGGGGGGCCAACTATGGCTACACCTTC.